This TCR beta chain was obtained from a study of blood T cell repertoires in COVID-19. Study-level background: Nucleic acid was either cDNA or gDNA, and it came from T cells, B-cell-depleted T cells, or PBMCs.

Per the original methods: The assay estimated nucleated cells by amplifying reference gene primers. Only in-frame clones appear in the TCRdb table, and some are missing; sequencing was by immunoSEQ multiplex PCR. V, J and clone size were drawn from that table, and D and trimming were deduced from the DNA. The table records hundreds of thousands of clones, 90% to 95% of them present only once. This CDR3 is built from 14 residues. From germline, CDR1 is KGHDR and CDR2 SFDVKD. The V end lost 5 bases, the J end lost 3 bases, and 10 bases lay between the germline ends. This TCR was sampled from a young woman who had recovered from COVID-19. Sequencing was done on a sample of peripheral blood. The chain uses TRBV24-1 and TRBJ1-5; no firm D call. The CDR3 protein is CATSVRGHNQPQHF. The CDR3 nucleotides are TGTGCCACCAGTGTACGGGGTCACAATCAGCCCCAGCATTTT.